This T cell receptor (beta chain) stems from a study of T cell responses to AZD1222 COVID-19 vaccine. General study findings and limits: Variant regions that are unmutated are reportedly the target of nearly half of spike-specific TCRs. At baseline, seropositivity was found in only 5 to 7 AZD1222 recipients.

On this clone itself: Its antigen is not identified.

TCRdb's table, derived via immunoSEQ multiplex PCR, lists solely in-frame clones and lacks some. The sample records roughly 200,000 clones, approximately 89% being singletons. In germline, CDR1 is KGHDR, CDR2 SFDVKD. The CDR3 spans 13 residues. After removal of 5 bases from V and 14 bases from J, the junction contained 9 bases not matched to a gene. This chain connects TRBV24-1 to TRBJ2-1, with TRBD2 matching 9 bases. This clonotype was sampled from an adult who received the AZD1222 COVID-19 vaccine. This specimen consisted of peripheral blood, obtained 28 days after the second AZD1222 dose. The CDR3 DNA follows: TGTGCCACCAGTGGTGCAGGACTAGCGACGAAGTTCTTC. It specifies CATSGAGLATKFF.